The next 20 T cell receptor beta chains were all read from a single sample in a study of T cells expressing NK-cell markers. From its re-call of the 5' RACE reads, TCRdb lists each CDR3 protein once, without DNA. The sample's table shows roughly 390,000 distinct CDR3 sequences. Sample: blood T cells: a sorted CD56 or NKG2C T cell subset, CD4+ or CD8+ T cells, or bulk PBMC T cells (not recorded which). The receptors stem from a man aged 18-75 years in good health.

The chain joins TRBV7-3 to TRBJ1-2; TCRdb indicates TRBD1, and absent DNA this call remains unverified. CDR3 length equals 13 residues. The germline CDR1 and CDR2 sequences are SGHTA and FQGTGA. CDR3 in amino acids: CASSSDSASGYTF.

J is TRBJ1-2 and V is TRBV25-1; TCRdb names TRBD1, which stays unverified in the absence of DNA. CDR1 and CDR2 (germline): MGHDK, SYGVNS. This CDR3 spans 12 amino acids. The CDR3: CASSGYRGGYTF.

The chain recombines TRBV27 with TRBJ2-7; TCRdb selects TRBD1, and the lack of DNA leaves this call unchecked. This CDR3 region has 18 residues. CDR1 MNHEY and CDR2 SMNVEV come from the germline V gene (reference sequence). The CDR3 loop reads CASSLGDRGSGYGYEQYF.

This chain's CDR3 is CASSPLGRGSLDTQYF. The chain is built from TRBV5-1 and TRBJ2-3; absent DNA, TCRdb's TRBD1 call cannot be checked. The CDR3 consists of 16 residues. Germline assignment: CDR1 SGHRS and CDR2 YFSETQ. The entire variable domain, with the rest obtained from reference TRBV5-1 and TRBJ2-3, is as follows: KAGVTQTPRYLIKTRGQQVTLSCSPISGHRSVSWYQQTPGQGLQFLFEYFSETQRNKGNFPGRFSGRQFSNSRSEMNVSTLELGDSALYLCASSPLGRGSLDTQYFGPGTRLTVL.

The chain employs TRBV12-3 or TRBV12-4 and TRBJ1-3. The CDR3 runs to 15 residues. The CDR3 spells CASSFYRDSGNTIYF.

This chain links TRBV7-9 with TRBJ1-1; without DNA, the TCRdb call of TRBD1 cannot be checked. CDR1 and CDR2 (germline): SEHNR, FQNEAQ (reference sequence). This CDR3 region has 15 residues. The CDR3 protein is CASSTPGTQNTEAFF.

The chain recombines TRBV4-2 with TRBJ1-6. This CDR3 spans 16 amino acids. Germline V gene data show CDR1 as LGHNA and CDR2 as YNFKEQ. CDR3 amino acids: CASSQVHGQSVSPLHF.

This rearrangement joins TRBV19 to TRBJ2-7. The CDR3 covers 14 residues. Germline V gene lookup returns CDR1 LNHDA and CDR2 SQIVND (reference sequence). The CDR3 loop reads CASSIRFGVYEQYF.

The rearrangement joins TRBV5-6 to TRBJ2-5; the D call of TRBD1 rests on TCRdb alone, since no DNA is present to check it. Germline loops: CDR1 SGHDT, CDR2 YYEEEE. There are 14 residues in the CDR3. This CDR3 reads CASSKQGYQETQYF.

This chain links TRBV6-1 with TRBJ1-1. This CDR3 comprises 14 residues. Germline CDR1 is MNHNS and CDR2 is SASEGT. The CDR3 loop is CASRTGPTYTEAFF.

This sequence joins TRBV6-5 and TRBJ2-3; TCRdb reports TRBD2, a call that lacks DNA to check it against. CDR3 length: 17 amino acids. From germline, CDR1 is MNHEY and CDR2 SVGAGI. The CDR3: CASSYSIGGLGTDTQYF.

V usage is TRBV5-1 and J usage is TRBJ2-7; with no DNA, the TCRdb D assignment of TRBD2 cannot be verified. The CDR3 consists of 15 residues. CDR1 SGHRS and CDR2 YFSETQ come from the germline V gene. Here the CDR3 reads CASSLAEMGLDEQYF.

The rearrangement uses TRBV6-2 or TRBV6-3 and TRBJ2-7; the TCRdb D gene call, TRBD2, has no DNA to confirm it. Germline CDR1 is MNHEY and CDR2 is SVGEGT. The CDR3 sequence is 15 residues long. The CDR3 sequence: CASRQSWKGPYEQYF.

The rearrangement uses TRBV10-3 and TRBJ1-2. Germline V gene sequence: CDR1 ENHRY, CDR2 SYGVKD. The CDR3 runs to 14 residues. The CDR3 reads CAISESVGDYGYTF.

The chain joins TRBV6-1 to TRBJ1-3; TCRdb indicates TRBD1, and absent DNA this call remains unverified. CDR1 MNHNS and CDR2 SASEGT come from the germline V gene. The CDR3 is 16 residues long. This CDR3 is CASRPDRSAGGNTIYF.

J is TRBJ1-2 and V is TRBV2. The CDR3 has 13 amino acids. Looked up from germline, CDR1 is SNHLY and CDR2 is FYNNEI. This chain's CDR3 is CASSEEGFSGYTF.

This chain connects TRBV27 to TRBJ2-7; TCRdb indicates TRBD2, and absent DNA this call remains unverified. This CDR3 is 15 amino acids long. The germline gives CDR1 MNHEY, CDR2 SMNVEV (reference sequence). CDR3 sequence: CASSLNRRLAGLQYF.

The chain carries TRBV29-1 and TRBJ2-3; TCRdb returns TRBD1, unconfirmable since there is no DNA. Germline assignment: CDR1 SQVTM and CDR2 ANQGSEA. The CDR3 sequence is 17 residues long. The CDR3 loop reads CSVEAGQGAYGTDTQYF.

The rearrangement joins TRBV6-5 to TRBJ2-1; TCRdb gives TRBD1 as the D gene, but with no DNA this cannot be confirmed. Germline loops: CDR1 MNHEY, CDR2 SVGAGI. CDR3 length: 16 residues. The CDR3 is CASRRQTGGGYNEQFF.

The CDR3 spells CASSIGTGRETQYF. The V and J genes are TRBV19 and TRBJ2-5; there is no DNA to check the TCRdb D call of TRBD1. Per the germline V gene, CDR1 is LNHDA and CDR2 is SQIVND (reference sequence). This CDR3 is built from 14 residues.